This TCR beta chain is from a study of Graves' ophthalmopathy and Graves' hyperthyroidism. Study-level findings and limits: Detected in blood as well were most expanded thyroid clonotypes with frequency above 0.001. The model forecast ophthalmopathy progression, reaching 60% to 71% sensitivity and approximately 79% specificity.

Hyperthyroidism was considered stable when no ophthalmopathy appeared within 18 months of follow-up. Diagnosis used clinical symptoms, serum thyroxine, TRAb, thyroid ultrasound and orbital computed tomography. As the template, RNA transcripts were used to amplify TCR beta CDR3 regions. The library came from an HTBI-primed first-round RT-PCR and a second-round multiplex PCR. From the multiplex PCR reads, TCRdb called clonotypes with MiXCR, one entry per CDR3 protein. The profile covers about 370,000 distinct CDR3 sequences, with approximately 18% appearing a single time and roughly 2.6% taken by the ten largest. About this clonotype itself: What it binds is not known.

Material: peripheral blood. The clonotype comes from an adult woman with stable Graves' hyperthyroidism.

This CDR3 is CASSPSSYSYGYTF. The CDR3 region has the DNA TGTGCCAGCAGCCCCAGCAGTTATAGCTATGGCTACACCTTC. The chain combines TRBV4-2 with TRBJ1-2; D gene unclear. The CDR3 covers 14 residues. Germline CDR1 and CDR2: LGHNA and YNFKEQ. V lost 4 bases and J 4 bases, leaving 13 bases between the germline ends.